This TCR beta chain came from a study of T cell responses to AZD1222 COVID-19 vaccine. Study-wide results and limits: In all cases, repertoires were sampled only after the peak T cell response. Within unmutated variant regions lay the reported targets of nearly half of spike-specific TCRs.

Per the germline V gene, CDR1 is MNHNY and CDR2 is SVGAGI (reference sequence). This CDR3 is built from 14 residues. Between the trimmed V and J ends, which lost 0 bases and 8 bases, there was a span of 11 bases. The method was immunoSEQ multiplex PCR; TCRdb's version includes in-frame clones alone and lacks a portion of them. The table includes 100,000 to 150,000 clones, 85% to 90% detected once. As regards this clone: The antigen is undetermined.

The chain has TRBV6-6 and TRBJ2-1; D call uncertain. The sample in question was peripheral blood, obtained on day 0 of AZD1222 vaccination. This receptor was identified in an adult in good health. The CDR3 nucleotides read TGTGCCAGCAGTTACTCGGGTTTGGGCGATGAGCAGTTCTTC. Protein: CASSYSGLGDEQFF.